This T cell receptor (beta chain) was sequenced in a study of neurological immune-mediated disorders. TCRdb used MiXCR to reprocess the 5' RACE reads, holding one entry per CDR3 protein. The sample lists 70,000 or so distinct CDR3 sequences, around 5.2% occurring once. CDR1 is SGHRS, CDR2 YFSETQ, per germline. V lost 4 bases and J lost 3, with 13 bases in between. The CDR3 contains 14 residues. Unsorted libraries were prepared from 2 million PBMCs held at -80 C. This clonotype was counted at least ten times. Antigen specificity is unknown. Findings and caveats of the study: HTLV-1-associated myelopathy had the most TCR clonal expansion, whereas multiple sclerosis had the least (lower than in healthy controls).

Sequenced: PBMCs. The rearrangement links TRBV5-1 to TRBJ1-2, with a possible D match to TRBD1 (6 bases). This receptor was taken from a woman in her 30s with multiple sclerosis. The CDR3 DNA is TGCGCCAGCAGCCCTGGGGGCCAGGACTATGGCTACACCTTC. Translation gives CASSPGGQDYGYTF.